Shown below are 21 T cell receptor beta chains from a single sample sequenced in a study of T-cell reconstitution after alpha-beta-depleted transplantation in children. Unique molecular identifiers were used in preparing the TCRbeta library. TCRdb passed the PCR reads through MiXCR, listing each CDR3 protein once. The data show hundreds of thousands of distinct CDR3 sequences, 20% to 30% seen once. Here the sequenced sample was PBMCs, mostly from graft donor cells, taken 360 days after TCRalphabeta/CD19-depleted stem cell transplant. The receptors here all came from a female patient aged 2-10 years who had a stem cell transplant for congenital amegakaryocytic thrombocytopenia, so the T cells may come from the graft donor.

The V call is TRBV12-3 or TRBV12-4, the J call TRBJ1-2, with D uncertain. This CDR3 has 13 residues. V lost 7 bases, J lost 1 base, and 10 bases lay in between. The CDR3 nucleotides read TGTGCCAGCAAGTCACAGAGTAACTATGGCTACACCTTC. Its translation is CASKSQSNYGYTF.

This clonotype has a handful of counts. The chain uses TRBV15 and TRBJ2-3; D uncertain. CDR3 length: 12 residues. V lost 5 bases to trimming and J lost 4 bases, with 7 bases between them. CDR1 is LNHNV and CDR2 is YYDKDF in the germline V gene (reference sequence). The CDR3 region is CATSGVADTQYF. In DNA, the CDR3 is TGTGCCACCAGCGGGGTGGCAGATACGCAGTATTTT.

The chain links TRBV2 to TRBJ1-1; D gene uncertain. This CDR3 contains 13 residues. CDR1 is SNHLY and CDR2 is FYNNEI in the germline V gene. Trimming left V 2 bases short and J 6 bases short, with 10 bases between. The CDR3 coding sequence is TGTGCCAGCAGTGAATCCAGCCTGCCTGAAGCTTTCTTT. It codes for CASSESSLPEAFF.

The genes are TRBV6-1 and TRBJ2-7; 11 bases map to TRBD2. Germline V gene data show CDR1 as MNHNS and CDR2 as SASEGT. The CDR3 is 15 amino acids. The J segment lost 4 bases and the V segment lost 4 bases, leaving 6 bases of the junction unmatched. The CDR3 protein is CASSGAGLAEYEQYF. CDR3 bases: TGTGCCAGCAGTGGGGCGGGACTAGCGGAGTACGAGCAGTACTTC.

This clonotype has just one count. The genes are TRBV20-1 and TRBJ1-5; the D gene is possibly TRBD1 (5 bases). Per germline, CDR1 DFQATT and CDR2 SNEGSKA (reference sequence). V was pared by 5 bases and J by 5 bases, with 16 bases between. The CDR3 loop spans 14 amino acids. Here the CDR3 reads CSAGQGSSDQPQHF. The CDR3 DNA follows: TGCAGTGCTGGCCAGGGAAGTTCGGATCAGCCCCAGCATTTT.

This clonotype was detected a few times. The rearrangement links TRBV12-3 or TRBV12-4 to TRBJ2-1, with 7 bases lining up with TRBD1. This CDR3 contains 15 residues. V lost 1 base to trimming and J lost 7 bases; unmatched junction nucleotides: 7. Here the CDR3 DNA reads TGTGCCAGCAGTTTAGTACAGGGGAGAGCTAATGAGCAGTTCTTC. Residues: CASSLVQGRANEQFF.

A few counts support this clonotype. The chain uses TRBV27 and TRBJ2-3; D remains ambiguous. Germline V lookup: CDR1 MNHEY, CDR2 SMNVEV (reference sequence). This CDR3 has 13 residues. V lost 1 base, J lost 7 bases, and 9 bases lay in between. The DNA for the CDR3 is TGTGCCAGCAGTTTATTTAGAGGCCATACGCAGTATTTT. Protein: CASSLFRGHTQYF.

This clonotype was counted only a few times. The genes are TRBV20-1 and TRBJ1-3; 7 bases match TRBD1. Trimming took 3 bases from V and 4 from J; bases not matched to a gene: 6. This CDR3 comprises 14 residues. In germline, CDR1 is DFQATT, CDR2 SNEGSKA (reference sequence). The CDR3 sequence is CSARPTGFGNTIYF. CDR3 coding DNA: TGCAGTGCTAGGCCGACAGGGTTCGGAAACACCATATATTTT.

The chain uses TRBV5-6 and TRBJ2-7; no clear D gene. Germline values: CDR1 SGHDT, CDR2 YYEEEE. The CDR3 length is 13 residues. Trimming shortened V by 4 bases and J by 3 bases, and 11 bases separated the two germline ends. CDR3 protein: CASSPRPFYEQYF. The CDR3 DNA follows: TGTGCCAGCAGCCCTAGACCCTTCTACGAGCAGTACTTC.

This clonotype was picked up a small number of times. The chain has TRBV5-1 and TRBJ2-1; no firm D call. This CDR3 has 12 residues. Trimming cost V 4 bases and J 5 bases, with 7 bases left between them. Per germline, CDR1 SGHRS and CDR2 YFSETQ. CDR3 sequence (DNA): TGCGCCAGCAGCCAGACCCACAATGAGCAGTTCTTC. Encoded protein: CASSQTHNEQFF.

A few counts support this clonotype. V gene TRBV4-2 combines with J gene TRBJ2-3; 9 nucleotides align to TRBD1. The CDR3 runs to 16 residues. Germline loops: CDR1 LGHNA, CDR2 YNFKEQ. The V segment lost 4 bases and the J segment 3 bases; nucleotides outside the gene matches: 8. The CDR3: CASSPSGTGRTDTQYF. The CDR3, as DNA: TGTGCCAGCAGCCCCTCTGGGACAGGGCGTACAGATACGCAGTATTTT.

The chain couples TRBV29-1 to TRBJ2-5; no definite D call. V was cut by 3 bases and J by 2 bases, with 16 bases left in between. CDR1 and CDR2 from the germline V gene are SQVTM and ANQGSEA. The CDR3 extends over 15 amino acids. The CDR3 DNA reads TGCAGCGTTGACGGTACGCAGGACCCACAAGAGACCCAGTACTTC. It encodes CSVDGTQDPQETQYF.

This clonotype was observed a few times. This chain connects TRBV5-1 to TRBJ2-3; the match to TRBD2 covers 9 bases. The CDR3 contains 18 residues. The trim removed 0 bases at V and 0 bases at J, leaving 8 bases unmatched. Looked up from germline, CDR1 is SGHRS and CDR2 is YFSETQ. In DNA form, the CDR3 reads TGCGCCAGCAGCTTGGCCGGGCTAGCGGGACTAAGCACAGATACGCAGTATTTT. Its translation is CASSLAGLAGLSTDTQYF. The entire variable domain, with the rest obtained from reference TRBV5-1 and TRBJ2-3, is as follows: KAGVTQTPRYLIKTRGQQVTLSCSPISGHRSVSWYQQTPGQGLQFLFEYFSETQRNKGNFPGRFSGRQFSNSRSEMNVSTLELGDSALYLCASSLAGLAGLSTDTQYFGPGTRLTVL.

The gene calls are TRBV6-1 and TRBJ2-7; 7 positions agree with TRBD2. Germline V gives CDR1 MNHNS, CDR2 SASEGT. The CDR3 extends over 18 amino acids. The junction had 15 bases not matched to a gene; V was cut back by 1 base and J by 3 bases. The CDR3 bases are TGTGCCAGCAGTGAAGTAGGTGGGTTTGGGAGGGCGAACTACGAGCAGTACTTC. Translated: CASSEVGGFGRANYEQYF.

This chain connects TRBV18 to TRBJ2-7, with D possibly matching TRBD1 (5 bases). V lost 3 bases and J 3 bases, leaving 9 bases between the germline ends. The CDR3 is 13 residues long. Germline lookup yields CDR1 KGHSH and CDR2 LQKENI. The CDR3, as DNA: TGTGCCAGCTCACCTGACAGCAACTACGAGCAGTACTTC. This gives the protein CASSPDSNYEQYF.

There are a few counts of this clonotype. V and J are TRBV4-1 and TRBJ2-7; possible D gene TRBD1, 6 bases. The CDR3 is 16 residues long. With 0 bases removed from V and 3 bases from J, the gap between germline ends came to 15 bases. Germline CDR1 is MGHRA and CDR2 is YSYEKL. In nucleotides, the CDR3 is TGCGCCAGCAGCCAAGAATACCGGCCAGGGGTCTACGAGCAGTACTTC. This codes for CASSQEYRPGVYEQYF.

This sequence joins TRBV30 and TRBJ2-7; D is unclear. V dropped 3 bases and J dropped 1 base, with 7 bases sitting between them. The CDR3 is 12 amino acids. Germline CDR1 reads GTSNPN; CDR2 reads SVGIG (reference sequence). The CDR3: CAWSARSYEQYF. The CDR3 region has the DNA TGTGCCTGGAGCGCCCGGTCCTACGAGCAGTACTTC.

There are many counts of this clonotype. Compared with germline, one end of the junction differs, possibly owing to a read error. The rearrangement links TRBV12-3 or TRBV12-4 to TRBJ2-5; 8 bases align to TRBD2. The CDR3 length is 14 residues. The CDR3: CASSLGGGQETQYF. Here the CDR3 DNA reads TGTGCCAGCAGCTTAGGCGGGGGGCAAGAGACCCAGTACTTC.

The chain recombines TRBV11-2 with TRBJ1-1; TRBD1 might be the D (5 bases). Germline lookup yields CDR1 SGHAT and CDR2 FQNNGV. The CDR3 sequence is 14 residues long. Trimming cost V 5 bases and J 6 bases, with 16 bases left between them. The CDR3 region has the DNA TGTGCCAGCAGCCCCCTGGGGGTAGAGGCTGAAGCTTTCTTT. Residues: CASSPLGVEAEAFF.

This clonotype turned up a few times. This chain joins TRBV6-2 or TRBV6-3 and TRBJ2-7; D gene unclear. The CDR3 consists of 12 residues. Germline-derived CDR1 and CDR2 are MNHEY and SVGEGT. Between the trimmed V and J ends, which lost 8 bases and 5 bases, there was a span of 13 bases. In DNA form, the CDR3 reads TGTGCCAGCGGGCGGTTTCTGAACGAGCAGTACTTC. Its translation: CASGRFLNEQYF.

This clonotype was recorded a few times. The V gene is TRBV14, the J gene TRBJ1-2, with D unclear. V dropped 7 bases and J dropped 6 bases, with 12 bases sitting between them. This CDR3 contains 12 residues. In germline, CDR1 is SGHDN, CDR2 FVKESK. CDR3 sequence (DNA): TGTGCCAGCATCATTGGGTGGGATGGCTACACCTTC. Its protein product is CASIIGWDGYTF. Looking up the rest from reference TRBV14 and TRBJ1-2 gives the full variable domain: EAGVTQFPSHSVIEKGQTVTLRCDPISGHDNLYWYRRVMGKEIKFLLHFVKESKQDESGMPNNRFLAERTGGTYSTLKVQPAELEDSGVYFCASIIGWDGYTFGSGTRLTVV.